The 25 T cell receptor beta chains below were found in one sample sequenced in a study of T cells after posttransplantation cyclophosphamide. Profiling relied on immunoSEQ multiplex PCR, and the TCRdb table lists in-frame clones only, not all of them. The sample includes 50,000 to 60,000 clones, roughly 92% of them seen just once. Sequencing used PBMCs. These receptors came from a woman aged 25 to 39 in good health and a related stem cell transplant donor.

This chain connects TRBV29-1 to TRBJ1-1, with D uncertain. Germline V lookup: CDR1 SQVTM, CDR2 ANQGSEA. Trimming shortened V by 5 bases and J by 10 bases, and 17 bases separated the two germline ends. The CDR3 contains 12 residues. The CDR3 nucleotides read TGCAGCGTTTCATCCACCCCCTTCGGAGCTTTCTTT. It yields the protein CSVSSTPFGAFF.

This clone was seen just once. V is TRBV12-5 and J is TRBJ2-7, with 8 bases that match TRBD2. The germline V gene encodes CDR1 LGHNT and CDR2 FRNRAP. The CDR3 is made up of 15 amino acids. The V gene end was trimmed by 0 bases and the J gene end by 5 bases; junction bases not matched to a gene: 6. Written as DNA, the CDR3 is TGTGCTAGTGGTTTGGTCCGGGAGGGAGACCACGAGCAGTACTTC. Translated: CASGLVREGDHEQYF.

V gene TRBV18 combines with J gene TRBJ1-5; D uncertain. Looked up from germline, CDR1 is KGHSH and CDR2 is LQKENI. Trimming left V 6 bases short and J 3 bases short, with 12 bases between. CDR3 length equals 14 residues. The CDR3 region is CASSAGQVNQPQHF. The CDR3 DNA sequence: TGTGCCAGCTCCGCTGGGCAGGTCAATCAGCCCCAGCATTTT.

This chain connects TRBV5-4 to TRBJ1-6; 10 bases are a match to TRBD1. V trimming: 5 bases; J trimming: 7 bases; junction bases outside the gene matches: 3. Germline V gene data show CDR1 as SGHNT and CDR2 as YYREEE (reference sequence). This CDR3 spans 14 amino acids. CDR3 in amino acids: CASRQTGGNSPLHF. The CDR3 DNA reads TGTGCCAGCAGACAGACAGGGGGCAATTCACCCCTCCACTTT.

The CDR3 reads CASSVEGQRYNEQFF. In DNA form, the CDR3 reads TGTGCCAGCAGCGTAGAGGGACAGCGGTACAATGAGCAGTTCTTC. The chain combines TRBV9 with TRBJ2-1, with TRBD1 matching 7 bases. The V gene's germline CDR1 is SGDLS and CDR2 YYNGEE. V lost 0 bases, J lost 4 bases, and 4 bases stayed unmatched. The CDR3 sequence is 15 residues long.

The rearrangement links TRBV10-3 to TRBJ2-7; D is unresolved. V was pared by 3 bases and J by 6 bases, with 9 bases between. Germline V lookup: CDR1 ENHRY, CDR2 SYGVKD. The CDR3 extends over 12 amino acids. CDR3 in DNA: TGTGCCATCAGTGATCAACTTCGCGAGCAGTACTTC. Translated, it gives CAISDQLREQYF.

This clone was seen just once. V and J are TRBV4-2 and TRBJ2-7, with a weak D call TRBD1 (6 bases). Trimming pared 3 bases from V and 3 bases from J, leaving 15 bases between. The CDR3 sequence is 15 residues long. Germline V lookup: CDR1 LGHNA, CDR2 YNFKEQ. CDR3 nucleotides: TGTGCCAGCAGCCAGCCGATAGGGGGACACTACGAGCAGTACTTC. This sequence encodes CASSQPIGGHYEQYF.

Here the CDR3 reads CATSMGGLNTDTQYF. CDR3 DNA: TGTGCCACTTCAATGGGGGGGCTAAACACAGATACGCAGTATTTT. V is TRBV19 and J is TRBJ2-3, with D tentatively TRBD2 (7 bases). Trimming removed 10 bases from V and 2 bases from J, with 19 bases in between. Per the germline V gene, CDR1 is LNHDA and CDR2 is SQIVND (reference sequence). The CDR3 loop spans 15 amino acids.

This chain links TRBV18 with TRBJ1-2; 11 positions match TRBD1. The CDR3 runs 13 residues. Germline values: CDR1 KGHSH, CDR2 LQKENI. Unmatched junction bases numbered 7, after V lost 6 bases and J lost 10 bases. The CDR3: CASSLGQGADYTF. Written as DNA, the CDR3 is TGTGCCAGCTCCCTAGGACAGGGGGCTGACTACACCTTC.

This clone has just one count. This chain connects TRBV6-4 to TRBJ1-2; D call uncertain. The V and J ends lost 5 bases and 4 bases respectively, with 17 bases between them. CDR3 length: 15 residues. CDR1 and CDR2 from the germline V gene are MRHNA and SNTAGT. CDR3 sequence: CASSPEGSHSYGYTF. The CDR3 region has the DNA TGTGCCAGCAGTCCCGAGGGTTCGCACTCCTATGGCTACACCTTC.

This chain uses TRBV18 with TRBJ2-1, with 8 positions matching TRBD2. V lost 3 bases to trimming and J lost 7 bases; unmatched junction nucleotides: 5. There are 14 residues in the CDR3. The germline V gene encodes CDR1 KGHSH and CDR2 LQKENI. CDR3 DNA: TGTGCCAGCTCACCCTTAGCGGGGAGGAATGAGCAGTTCTTC. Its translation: CASSPLAGRNEQFF.

In nucleotides, the CDR3 is TGTGCCAGCAGTCCAGGGGGTCGGGGGCACACAGATACGCAGTATTTT. Protein: CASSPGGRGHTDTQYF. The V and J genes are TRBV28 and TRBJ2-3; a possible D gene is TRBD1 (7 bases). This CDR3 spans 16 amino acids. Per germline, CDR1 MDHEN and CDR2 SYDVKM. Trimming removed 5 bases at V and 2 bases at J, with 17 bases between.

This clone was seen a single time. The CDR3 sequence is CASKNFRGSEAFF. Written as DNA, the CDR3 is TGTGCCAGCAAAAATTTTCGGGGGAGTGAAGCTTTCTTT. The J gene is TRBJ1-1, the V gene TRBV28, with a weak D call TRBD1 (5 bases). Trimming removed 7 bases at V and 7 bases at J, with 16 bases between. Per germline, CDR1 MDHEN and CDR2 SYDVKM. CDR3 length equals 13 residues.

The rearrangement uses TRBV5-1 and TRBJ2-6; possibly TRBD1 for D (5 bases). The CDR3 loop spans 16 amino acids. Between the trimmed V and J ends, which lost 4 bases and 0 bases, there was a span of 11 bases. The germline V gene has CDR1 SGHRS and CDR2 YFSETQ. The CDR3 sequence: CASSLETGSGANVLTF. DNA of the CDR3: TGCGCCAGCAGCCTAGAAACAGGCTCTGGGGCCAACGTCCTGACTTTC.

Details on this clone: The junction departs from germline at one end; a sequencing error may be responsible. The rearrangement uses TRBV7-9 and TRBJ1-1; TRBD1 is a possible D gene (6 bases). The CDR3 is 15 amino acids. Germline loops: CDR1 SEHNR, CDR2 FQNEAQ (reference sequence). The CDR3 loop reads CASSLEGHQNTEAFF. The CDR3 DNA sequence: TGTGCCAGTAGCTTAGAGGGACACCAGAACACTGAAGCTTTCTTT.

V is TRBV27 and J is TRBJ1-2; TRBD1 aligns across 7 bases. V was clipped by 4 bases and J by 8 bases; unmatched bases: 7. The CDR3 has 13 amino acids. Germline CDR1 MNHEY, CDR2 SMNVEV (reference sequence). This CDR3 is CASSYTGVGGYTF. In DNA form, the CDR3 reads TGTGCCAGCAGTTATACAGGGGTAGGCGGCTACACCTTC.

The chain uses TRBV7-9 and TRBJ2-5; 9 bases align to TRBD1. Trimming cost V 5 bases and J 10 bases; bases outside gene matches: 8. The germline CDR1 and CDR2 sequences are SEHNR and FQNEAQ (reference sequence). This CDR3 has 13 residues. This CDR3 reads CASSARDREDQYF. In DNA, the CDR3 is TGTGCCAGCAGCGCTCGGGACAGGGAAGACCAGTACTTC. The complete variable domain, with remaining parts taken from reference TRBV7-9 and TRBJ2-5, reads DTGVSQNPRHKITKRGQNVTFRCDPISEHNRLYWYRQTLGQGPEFLTYFQNEAQLEKSRLLSDRFSAERPKGSFSTLEIQRTEQGDSAMYLCASSARDREDQYFGPGTRLLVL.

The CDR3 DNA reads TGTGCCAGCAGGGGACAGGGGATGGAAGCTTTCTTT. The encoded protein is CASRGQGMEAFF. V gene TRBV6-6 combines with J gene TRBJ1-1, with TRBD1 matching over 10 bases. Germline-derived CDR1 and CDR2 are MNHNY and SVGAGI (reference sequence). Germline trimming cut 6 bases from V and 8 bases from J; bases unmatched to any gene: 3. This CDR3 has 12 amino acids.

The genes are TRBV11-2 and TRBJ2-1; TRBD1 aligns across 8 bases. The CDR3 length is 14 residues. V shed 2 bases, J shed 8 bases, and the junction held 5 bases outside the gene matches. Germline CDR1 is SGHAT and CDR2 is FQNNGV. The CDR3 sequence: CASSLTDRGYEQFF. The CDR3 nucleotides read TGTGCCAGCAGCTTAACAGACAGGGGATATGAGCAGTTCTTC.

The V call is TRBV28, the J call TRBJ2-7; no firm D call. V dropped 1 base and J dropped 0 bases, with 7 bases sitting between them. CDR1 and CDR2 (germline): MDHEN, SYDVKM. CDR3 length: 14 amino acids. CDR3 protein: CASSLSQTSYEQYF. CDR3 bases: TGTGCCAGCAGTTTATCACAGACCTCCTACGAGCAGTACTTC.

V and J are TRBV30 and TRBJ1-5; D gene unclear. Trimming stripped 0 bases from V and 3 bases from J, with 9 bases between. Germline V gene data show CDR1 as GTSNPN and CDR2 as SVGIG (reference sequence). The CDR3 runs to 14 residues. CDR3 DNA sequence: TGTGCCTGGAGTGTGGGCAGATTCAATCAGCCCCAGCATTTT. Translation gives CAWSVGRFNQPQHF.

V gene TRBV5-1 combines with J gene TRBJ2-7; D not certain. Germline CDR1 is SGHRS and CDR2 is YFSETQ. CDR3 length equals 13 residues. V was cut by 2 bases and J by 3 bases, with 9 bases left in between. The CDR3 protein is CASSLQGGYEQYF. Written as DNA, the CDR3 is TGCGCCAGCAGCTTACAAGGCGGCTACGAGCAGTACTTC.

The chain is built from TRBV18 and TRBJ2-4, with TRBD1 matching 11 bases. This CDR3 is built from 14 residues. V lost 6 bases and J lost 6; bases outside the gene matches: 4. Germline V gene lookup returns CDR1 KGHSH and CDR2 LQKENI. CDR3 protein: CASSQGTGGNIQYF. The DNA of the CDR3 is TGTGCCAGCTCTCAAGGGACAGGGGGAAACATTCAGTACTTC.

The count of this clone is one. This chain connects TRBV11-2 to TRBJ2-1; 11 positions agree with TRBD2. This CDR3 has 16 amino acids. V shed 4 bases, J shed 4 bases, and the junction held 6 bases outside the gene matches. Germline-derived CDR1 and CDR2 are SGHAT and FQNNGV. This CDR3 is CASSSLTSGAYNEQFF. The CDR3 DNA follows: TGTGCCAGCAGCTCCTTGACTAGCGGGGCGTACAATGAGCAGTTCTTC. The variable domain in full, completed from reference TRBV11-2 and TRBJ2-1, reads EAGVAQSPRYKIIEKRQSVAFWCNPISGHATLYWYQQILGQGPKLLIQFQNNGVVDDSQLPKDRFSAERLKGVDSTLKIQPAKLEDSAVYLCASSSLTSGAYNEQFFGPGTRLTVL.

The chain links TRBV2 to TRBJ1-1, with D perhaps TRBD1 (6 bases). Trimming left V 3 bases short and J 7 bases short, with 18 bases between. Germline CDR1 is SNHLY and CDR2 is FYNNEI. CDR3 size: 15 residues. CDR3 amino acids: CASSESTGRPIEAFF. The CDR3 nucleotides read TGTGCCAGCAGTGAGTCAACAGGGAGACCCATTGAAGCTTTCTTT.